This T cell receptor beta chain appears in the sequencing data of a study of blood T cells in healthy people across ages. The second PCR ran about 6 to 11 cycles with a sample-barcoded 5' primer and J-beta primers. Each CDR3 protein is one row after TCRdb ran MiXCR on the 5' RACE reads. The sample yields about 580,000 distinct CDR3 sequences, around 48% seen once. There were healthy Caucasian individuals from Russia, aged roughly 6 to 90, serving as donors. Per-sample PBMC isolation yielded at least 6 million cells. This clonotype was observed a few times. The antigen is not known. Whole-study results and caveats: Percentage of naive T cells showed a strong correlation with TCR beta diversity.

V was trimmed by 3 bases and J by 12 bases, leaving 12 bases between them. Looked up from germline, CDR1 is SGHDN and CDR2 is FVKESK. The CDR3 totals 12 residues. The chain uses TRBV14 and TRBJ2-1; D might be TRBD1 or TRBD2, each matching 6 bases. The sequenced sample was blood. This TCR was sampled from a man aged 80 or over in good health. CDR3 DNA sequence: TGTGCCAGCAGCCAGTCGGGGGCAGGGCAGTTCTTC. This codes for CASSQSGAGQFF.